This TCR beta chain was documented in a study of T-cell reconstitution after alpha-beta-depleted transplantation in children. The library targeted TCRbeta and was prepared with unique molecular identifiers. Via MiXCR, TCRdb re-called the PCR reads, giving one row per CDR3 protein. The table lists some 550,000 distinct CDR3 sequences, roughly 18% of them singletons. This clonotype appeared a few times. CDR1 is SGHRS and CDR2 is YFSETQ in the germline V gene. This CDR3 contains 13 residues. Trimming left V 0 bases short and J 4 bases short, with 7 bases between. The chain combines TRBV5-1 with TRBJ2-5; D remains ambiguous. Here the sequenced sample was PBMCs from the stem cell graft donor, taken from the stem cell graft. This sequence originates from a human donor who donated a stem cell graft to a child with acute lymphoblastic leukemia. DNA for the CDR3: TGCGCCAGCAGCTTGGAAGGTCCAGAGACCCAGTACTTC. It encodes CASSLEGPETQYF.